This T cell receptor (beta chain) was documented in a study of identifying expanded T cells in peripheral blood. Healthy donors had no documented immune events, such as infections, while sampled. As for this clone: What it binds is unknown.

Repertoires were generated with immunoSEQ multiplex PCR, while TCRdb's copy carries only in-frame clones and drops some. The repertoire has 80,000 to 90,000 clones, roughly 90% of them found once; the top ten carry about 3%. The germline CDR1 and CDR2 sequences are ENHRY and SYGVKD. V was cut by 0 bases and J by 4 bases, with 6 bases left in between. The CDR3 extends over 14 amino acids. Whole-study findings and limits: Two-week clone count variance significantly increased as total template count grew.

This chain uses TRBV10-3 with TRBJ2-2; D is unresolved. Sequenced sample: blood. The receptor's source is a person between 18 and 69 years old in good health. As DNA, the CDR3 is TGTGCCATCAGTGAGTCTCCCGTCACCGGGGAGCTGTTTTTT. It yields the protein CAISESPVTGELFF.